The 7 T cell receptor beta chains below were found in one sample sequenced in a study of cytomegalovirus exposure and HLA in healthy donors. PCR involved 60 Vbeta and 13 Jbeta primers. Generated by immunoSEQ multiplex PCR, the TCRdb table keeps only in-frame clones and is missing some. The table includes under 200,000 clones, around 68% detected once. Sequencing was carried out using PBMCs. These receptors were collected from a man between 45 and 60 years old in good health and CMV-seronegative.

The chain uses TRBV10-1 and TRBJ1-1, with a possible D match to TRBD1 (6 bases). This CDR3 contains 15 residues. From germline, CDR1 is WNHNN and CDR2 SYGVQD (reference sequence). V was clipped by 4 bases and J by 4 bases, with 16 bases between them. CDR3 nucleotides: TGCGCCAGCAGTGCCTCACAGGGTGGGCGCACTGAAGCTTTCTTT. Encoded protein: CASSASQGGRTEAFF.

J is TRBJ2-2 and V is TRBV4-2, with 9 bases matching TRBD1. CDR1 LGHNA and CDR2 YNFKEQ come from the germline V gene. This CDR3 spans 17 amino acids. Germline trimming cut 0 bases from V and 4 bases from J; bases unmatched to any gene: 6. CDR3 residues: CASSQEGQGFGTGELFF. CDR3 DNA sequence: TGTGCCAGCAGCCAAGAGGGACAGGGATTTGGCACCGGGGAGCTGTTTTTT.

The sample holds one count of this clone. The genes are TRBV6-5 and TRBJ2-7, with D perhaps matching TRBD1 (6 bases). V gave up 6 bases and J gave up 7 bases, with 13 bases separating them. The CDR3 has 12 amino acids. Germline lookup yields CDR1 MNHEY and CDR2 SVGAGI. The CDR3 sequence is CASRGAAGEQYF. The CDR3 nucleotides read TGTGCCAGCAGGGGGGCCGCGGGTGAGCAGTACTTC.

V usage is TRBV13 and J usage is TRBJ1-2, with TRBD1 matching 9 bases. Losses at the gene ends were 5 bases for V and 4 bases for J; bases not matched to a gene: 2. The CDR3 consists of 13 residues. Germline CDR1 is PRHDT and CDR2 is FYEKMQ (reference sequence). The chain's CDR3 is CASSLQGAYGYTF. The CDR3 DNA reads TGTGCCAGCAGCCTACAGGGGGCCTATGGCTACACCTTC.

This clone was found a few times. CDR3 sequence reads: CASSLAGTRNSPLHF. DNA for the CDR3: TGCGCCAGCAGCTTGGCAGGGACACGGAATTCACCCCTCCACTTT. This rearrangement joins TRBV5-1 to TRBJ1-6, with TRBD1 as a possible D gene (6 bases). Germline loops: CDR1 SGHRS, CDR2 YFSETQ. V dropped 0 bases and J dropped 7 bases, with 11 bases sitting between them. CDR3 length: 15 residues.

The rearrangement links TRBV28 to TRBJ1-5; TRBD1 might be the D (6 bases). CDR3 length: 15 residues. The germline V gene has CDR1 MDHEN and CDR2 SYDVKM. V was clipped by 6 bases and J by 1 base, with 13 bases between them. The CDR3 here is CASRGQPLSNQPQHF. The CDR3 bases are TGTGCCAGCAGAGGACAGCCGCTAAGCAATCAGCCCCAGCATTTT.

As DNA, the CDR3 is TGCGCCAGCATTCAGGTCGCAGGGGGCACCGGGGAGCTGTTTTTT. It codes for CASIQVAGGTGELFF. The genes are TRBV5-1 and TRBJ2-2; 7 bases align to TRBD1. This CDR3 spans 15 amino acids. Trimming at V came to 6 bases and at J to 4 bases, leaving 9 bases not matched to a gene. CDR1 and CDR2 (germline): SGHRS, YFSETQ.